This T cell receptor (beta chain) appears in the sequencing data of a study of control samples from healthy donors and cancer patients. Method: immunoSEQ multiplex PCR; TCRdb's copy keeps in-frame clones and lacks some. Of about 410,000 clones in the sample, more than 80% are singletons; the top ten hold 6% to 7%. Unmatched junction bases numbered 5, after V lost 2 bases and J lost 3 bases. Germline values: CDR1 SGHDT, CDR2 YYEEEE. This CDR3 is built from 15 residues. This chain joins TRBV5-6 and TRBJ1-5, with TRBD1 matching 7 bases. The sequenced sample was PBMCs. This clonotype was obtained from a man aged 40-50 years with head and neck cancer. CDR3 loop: CASSLMTGINQPQHF. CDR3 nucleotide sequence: TGTGCCAGCAGCTTAATGACAGGGATCAATCAGCCCCAGCATTTT.